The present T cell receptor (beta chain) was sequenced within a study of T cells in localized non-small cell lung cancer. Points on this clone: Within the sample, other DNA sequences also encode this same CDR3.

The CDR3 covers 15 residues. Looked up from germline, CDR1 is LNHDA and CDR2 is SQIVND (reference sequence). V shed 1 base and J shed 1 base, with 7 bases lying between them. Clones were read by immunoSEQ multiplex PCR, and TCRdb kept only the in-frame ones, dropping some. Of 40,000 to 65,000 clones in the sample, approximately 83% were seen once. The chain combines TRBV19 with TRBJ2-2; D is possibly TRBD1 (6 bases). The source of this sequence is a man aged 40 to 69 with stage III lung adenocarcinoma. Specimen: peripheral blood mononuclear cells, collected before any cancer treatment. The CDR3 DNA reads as TGTGCCAGTAGTATAGGGACAGTGAACACCGGGGAGCTGTTTTTT. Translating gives CASSIGTVNTGELFF.